A selection of T cell receptor beta chains follows, all from one sample in a study of early T cells in non-severe SARS-CoV-2 infection. MiXCR was run by TCRdb on the 5' RACE reads, yielding one entry per CDR3 protein. The repertoire holds 55,000 to 70,000 distinct CDR3 sequences, with 4.9% as singletons. The sequencing input was whole blood. The receptors stem from an adult who was a healthcare worker with PCR-confirmed SARS-CoV-2 infection or an uninfected control (not recorded which). Both conserved end residues are part of each CDR3. D genes are given only for firm matches. A row's size may be missing; if present it is once, few, many or a size class.

V: TRBV30; size: many; J: TRBJ2-2; D: NA; DNA: TGTGCCTGGAGTGTACCAAACACCGGGGAGCTGTTTTTT; CDR3: CAWSVPNTGELFF
V: TRBV7-9; size: NA; J: TRBJ1-1; D: NA; DNA: TGTGCCAGCAGCTCCGCGGGGGCCAGAGGCACTGAAGCTTTCTTT; CDR3: CASSSAGARGTEAFF
V: TRBV10-3; size: many; J: TRBJ2-7; D: TRBD1; DNA: TGTGCCATCAGTGCTTCGACAGGGGGAGTCGGCTACGAGCAGTACTTC; CDR3: CAISASTGGVGYEQYF
V: TRBV20-1; size: many; J: TRBJ2-1; D: NA; DNA: TGCAGTGCTACAAGACAGTCTTTCCGCAATGAGCAGTTCTTC; CDR3: CSATRQSFRNEQFF
V: TRBV20-1; size: many; J: TRBJ2-3; D: TRBD2; DNA: TGCAGTGCTACGGGGGCAGTGGGACTAGCGAGGAGCACAGATACGCAGTATTTT; CDR3: CSATGAVGLARSTDTQYF
V: TRBV7-2; size: many; J: TRBJ2-7; D: TRBD2; DNA: TGTGCCAGCAGCCCTACCGGGACTAGCGTATACGAGCAGTACTTC; CDR3: CASSPTGTSVYEQYF
V: TRBV7-2; size: many; J: TRBJ2-3; D: TRBD2; DNA: TGTGCCAGCAGTCCCGGACTAGCCGTTGGAACAGATACGCAGTATTTT; CDR3: CASSPGLAVGTDTQYF
V: TRBV5-1; size: many; J: TRBJ2-7; D: NA; DNA: TGCGCCAGCAGCTTGGCCGAAGGCTACGAGCAGTACTTC; CDR3: CASSLAEGYEQYF
V: TRBV10-1; size: many; J: TRBJ2-1; D: NA; DNA: TGCGCCAGCAGTGGAGCGGCAGACTCCTACAATGAGCAGTTCTTC; CDR3: CASSGAADSYNEQFF
V: TRBV10-3; size: NA; J: TRBJ2-7; D: NA; DNA: TGTGTCATCAGCGCTCTCGGTTCCTACGAGCAGTACTTC; CDR3: CVISALGSYEQYF
V: TRBV18; size: NA; J: TRBJ2-3; D: TRBD2; DNA: TGTGCCAGCCCACCGAAGCAGCGGGAGCCAGATACGCAGTATTTT; CDR3: CASPPKQREPDTQYF
V: TRBV6-1; size: many; J: TRBJ1-6; D: NA; DNA: TGTGCCAGCAGTGTTGGGCCCTCTTTAGGACCCCTCCACTTT; CDR3: CASSVGPSLGPLHF
V: TRBV7-3; size: many; J: TRBJ2-1; D: TRBD2; DNA: TGTGCCAGCAGCTTGGGACTAGCGGGAGCGGGTGAGCAGTTCTTC; CDR3: CASSLGLAGAGEQFF
V: TRBV19; size: few; J: TRBJ2-1; D: TRBD1; DNA: TGTGCCAGTGCCGGGCGGGACAGGGGATACAATGAGCAGTTCTTC; CDR3: CASAGRDRGYNEQFF
V: TRBV5-1; size: few; J: TRBJ2-2; D: NA; DNA: TGCGCCAGCAGCTTGGATTCCGCCGGGGAGCTGTTTTTT; CDR3: CASSLDSAGELFF
V: TRBV12-3/TRBV12-4; size: many; J: TRBJ2-3; D: NA; DNA: TGTGCCAGCAGTTGGGCCCCGAAAGATACGCAGTATTTT; CDR3: CASSWAPKDTQYF
V: TRBV3-1; size: many; J: TRBJ2-7; D: TRBD2; DNA: TGTGCCAGCAGCCATCCTCCCGGGACTACCACCTACGAGCAGTACTTC; CDR3: CASSHPPGTTTYEQYF
V: TRBV10-3; size: many; J: TRBJ2-2; D: TRBD1; DNA: TGTGCCATCAGCCCAGACAGGGTGGTAACCGGGGAGCTGTTTTTT; CDR3: CAISPDRVVTGELFF
V: TRBV12-3/TRBV12-4; size: few; J: TRBJ2-3; D: NA; DNA: TGTGCCAGCAGTTTTGGAGGTACGCAGTATTTT; CDR3: CASSFGGTQYF
V: TRBV20-1; size: many; J: TRBJ2-7; D: NA; DNA: TGCAGTGCTTGGGTTATCAGGGGCGGGAACGAGCAGTACTTC; CDR3: CSAWVIRGGNEQYF
V: TRBV19; size: many; J: TRBJ1-2; D: NA; DNA: TGTGCCAGTAGGTTGACAGATGGCTACACCTTC; CDR3: CASRLTDGYTF
V: TRBV11-2; size: many; J: TRBJ2-1; D: NA; DNA: TGTGCCAGCAGCTTCGGTGGGAGCTCCTACAATGAGCAGTTCTTC; CDR3: CASSFGGSSYNEQFF
V: TRBV4-3; size: many; J: TRBJ2-1; D: NA; DNA: TGCGCCAGCAGCCAAGAACGGCGGGAGCAGTTCTTC; CDR3: CASSQERREQFF
V: TRBV10-1; size: many; J: TRBJ1-1; D: NA; DNA: TGCGCCAGCCACCCTCCGACCACTGAAGCTTTCTTT; CDR3: CASHPPTTEAFF
V: TRBV6-1; size: many; J: TRBJ2-1; D: NA; DNA: TGTGCCAGCAGTCAGCCGGGACTCCCCAGGGGTGAGCAGTTCTTC; CDR3: CASSQPGLPRGEQFF
V: TRBV7-9; size: many; J: TRBJ2-7; D: NA; DNA: TGTGCCAGCAGCCCCGCCCGTCTAGGCTACCACGAGCAGTACTTC; CDR3: CASSPARLGYHEQYF
V: TRBV11-2; size: many; J: TRBJ2-7; D: NA; DNA: TGTGCCAGCAGCTACCTAGGCGAGCAGTACTTC; CDR3: CASSYLGEQYF
V: TRBV24-1; size: many; J: TRBJ1-5; D: NA; DNA: TGTGCCACCAGTGATGGTCAGGGACCAAGCAATCAGCCCCAGCATTTT; CDR3: CATSDGQGPSNQPQHF
V: TRBV20-1; size: many; J: TRBJ1-3; D: NA; DNA: TGCAGTGCTATCAGGCCGAACTCTGGAAACACCATATATTTT; CDR3: CSAIRPNSGNTIYF
V: TRBV5-5; size: many; J: TRBJ2-7; D: NA; DNA: TGTGCCAGCAGCTTGTTACCCTTCGGGGGCCGGTCCTACGAGCAGTACTTC; CDR3: CASSLLPFGGRSYEQYF
V: TRBV2; size: many; J: TRBJ2-7; D: TRBD1; DNA: TGTGCCAGCAGTGACGGGACAGGGACCCACGAGCAGTACTTC; CDR3: CASSDGTGTHEQYF
V: TRBV6-4; size: few; J: TRBJ1-1; D: NA; DNA: TGTGCCAGCAGTTTCAGGGTAGGCACTGAAGCTTTCTTT; CDR3: CASSFRVGTEAFF
V: TRBV7-2; size: many; J: TRBJ1-4; D: TRBD1; DNA: TGTGCCAGCAGCTTATATACAGGGGGGAGTAATGAAAAACTGTTTTTT; CDR3: CASSLYTGGSNEKLFF
V: TRBV11-1; size: many; J: TRBJ2-5; D: TRBD1; DNA: TGTGCCAGCAGCCCCGCGGTGACAGGGGGGCCAGAGACCCAGTACTTC; CDR3: CASSPAVTGGPETQYF
V: TRBV12-3/TRBV12-4; size: many; J: TRBJ1-5; D: NA; DNA: TGTGCCAGCAGTCGAGGGCTGAATCAGCCCCAGCATTTT; CDR3: CASSRGLNQPQHF
V: TRBV9; size: few; J: TRBJ2-1; D: NA; DNA: TGTGCCAGCAGCACCCGGGACGCCCCCTACAATGAGCAGTTCTTC; CDR3: CASSTRDAPYNEQFF
V: TRBV11-2; size: NA; J: TRBJ2-1; D: NA; DNA: TGTGCCAGCAGCTTAGCCCCGGACCAGTACAATGAGCAGTTCTTC; CDR3: CASSLAPDQYNEQFF
V: TRBV3-1; size: few; J: TRBJ2-3; D: TRBD1; DNA: TGTGCCAGCAGCCTCAGACAGGGCCCAGATACGCAGTATTTT; CDR3: CASSLRQGPDTQYF
V: TRBV6-2/TRBV6-3; size: many; J: TRBJ2-1; D: TRBD2; DNA: TGTGCCAGCAGTGATCCGGGACTAGCGCTTGAGCAGTTCTTC; CDR3: CASSDPGLALEQFF
V: TRBV15; size: many; J: TRBJ2-1; D: NA; DNA: TGTGCCACCAGCAGAGACTCAGGGACTCGAGGATACAATGAGCAGTTCTTC; CDR3: CATSRDSGTRGYNEQFF
V: TRBV12-3/TRBV12-4; size: many; J: TRBJ1-2; D: NA; DNA: TGTGCCAGCAGTCCCGGGGTGTTTGGCTACACCTTC; CDR3: CASSPGVFGYTF
V: TRBV20-1; size: NA; J: TRBJ1-6; D: NA; DNA: TGCAGTGCTAGTCCCTCGGGAAGGGCTGGGTCTTCACCCCTCCACTTT; CDR3: CSASPSGRAGSSPLHF
V: TRBV20-1; size: NA; J: TRBJ2-2; D: NA; DNA: TGCAGTGCTAAGAAGAAAGCGAAGAACACCGGGGAGCTGTTTTTT; CDR3: CSAKKKAKNTGELFF
V: TRBV5-1; size: few; J: TRBJ2-7; D: NA; DNA: TGCGCCAGCAGCTTGCAGCCTAGTTCCTACGAGCAGTACTTC; CDR3: CASSLQPSSYEQYF
V: TRBV12-3/TRBV12-4; size: many; J: TRBJ2-2; D: NA; DNA: TGTGCCAGCAGTTCCTGGATGGCCGGGGAGCTGTTTTTT; CDR3: CASSSWMAGELFF
V: TRBV7-2; size: many; J: TRBJ2-7; D: TRBD1; DNA: TGTGCCAGCAGTGTTACCGGGACAGGCTACGAGCAGTACTTC; CDR3: CASSVTGTGYEQYF
V: TRBV20-1; size: once; J: TRBJ2-5; D: NA; DNA: TGCAGTGCTAGAGTAGGGGCCCAAGAGACCCAGTACTTC; CDR3: CSARVGAQETQYF
V: TRBV6-5; size: many; J: TRBJ1-5; D: NA; DNA: TGTGCCAGCAGAGGGTCCTTCCATCAGCCCCAGCATTTT; CDR3: CASRGSFHQPQHF
V: TRBV7-7; size: few; J: TRBJ2-2; D: TRBD1; DNA: TGTGCCAGCAGCCGGACAGGGGACACCGGGGAGCTGTTTTTT; CDR3: CASSRTGDTGELFF
V: TRBV7-2; size: many; J: TRBJ2-1; D: TRBD1; DNA: TGTGCCAGCAGCTTCGGACAGGGGTATGGTGAGCAGTTCTTC; CDR3: CASSFGQGYGEQFF
V: TRBV30; size: many; J: TRBJ1-6; D: TRBD1; DNA: TGTGCCTGGAGTCTGGACAGGGCCCCCATAGCCCTCCACTTT; CDR3: CAWSLDRAPIALHF
V: TRBV10-3; size: few; J: TRBJ2-3; D: NA; DNA: TGTGCCATCAGTGATAGGAGGGCAGATACGCAGTATTTT; CDR3: CAISDRRADTQYF
V: TRBV7-2; size: few; J: TRBJ2-7; D: NA; DNA: TGTGCCAGCAGCTTAAGATCGACAAACCCAGACTACGAGCAGTACTTC; CDR3: CASSLRSTNPDYEQYF
V: TRBV18; size: few; J: TRBJ1-2; D: NA; DNA: TGTGCCAGCCTCCCAGGTGGAGGGGAAAACTATGGCTACACCTTC; CDR3: CASLPGGGENYGYTF
V: TRBV5-1; size: many; J: TRBJ2-3; D: NA; DNA: TGCGCCAGCAACCCCTCCGGACACTACACAGATACGCAGTATTTT; CDR3: CASNPSGHYTDTQYF
V: TRBV27; size: NA; J: TRBJ1-2; D: NA; DNA: TGTGCCAGCGCATTCGTCTACTCTAACTATGGCTACACCTTC; CDR3: CASAFVYSNYGYTF
V: TRBV7-2; size: NA; J: TRBJ2-1; D: TRBD2; DNA: TGTGCCAGCAACAATCCTTCTAGCGGGCACAATGAGCAGTTCTTC; CDR3: CASNNPSSGHNEQFF
V: TRBV7-2; size: few; J: TRBJ1-3; D: NA; DNA: TGTGCCAGCAGCTTAGCCCAGGAAAACACCATATATTTT; CDR3: CASSLAQENTIYF
V: TRBV7-2; size: NA; J: TRBJ1-3; D: TRBD1; DNA: TGTGCCAGCAGCTACTCCTTGGGACAGGGGTTAAGGAACACCATATATTTT; CDR3: CASSYSLGQGLRNTIYF
V: TRBV3-1; size: many; J: TRBJ1-4; D: TRBD1; DNA: TGTGCCAGCAGCCAAGTTGGGACAGCGAATGAAAAACTGTTTTTT; CDR3: CASSQVGTANEKLFF